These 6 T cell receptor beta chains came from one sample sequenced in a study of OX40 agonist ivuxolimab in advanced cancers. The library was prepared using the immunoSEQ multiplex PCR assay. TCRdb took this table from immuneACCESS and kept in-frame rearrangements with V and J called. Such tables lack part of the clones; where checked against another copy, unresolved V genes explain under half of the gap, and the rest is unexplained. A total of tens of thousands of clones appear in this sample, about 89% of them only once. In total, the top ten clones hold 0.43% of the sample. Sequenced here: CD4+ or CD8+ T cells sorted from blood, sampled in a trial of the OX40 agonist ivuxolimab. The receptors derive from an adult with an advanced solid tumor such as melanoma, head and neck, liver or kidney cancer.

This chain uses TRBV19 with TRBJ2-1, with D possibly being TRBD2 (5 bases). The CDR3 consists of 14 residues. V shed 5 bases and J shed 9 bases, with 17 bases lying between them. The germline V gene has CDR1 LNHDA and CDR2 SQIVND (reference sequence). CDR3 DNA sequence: TGTGCCAGTAGTCCCGAGGGATACGTCGGTGAGCAGTTCTTC. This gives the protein CASSPEGYVGEQFF. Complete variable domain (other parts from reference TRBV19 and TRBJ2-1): DGGITQSPKYLFRKEGQNVTLSCEQNLNHDAMYWYRQDPGQGLRLIYYSQIVNDFQKGDIAEGYSVSREKKESFPLTVTSAQKNPTAFYLCASSPEGYVGEQFFGPGTRLTVL.

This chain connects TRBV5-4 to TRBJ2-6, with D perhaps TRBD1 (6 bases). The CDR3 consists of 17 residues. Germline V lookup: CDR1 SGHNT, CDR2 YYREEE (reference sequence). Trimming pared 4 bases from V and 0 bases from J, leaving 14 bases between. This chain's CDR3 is CASSQQGLTSGANVLTF. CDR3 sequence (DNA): TGTGCCAGCAGCCAACAGGGCCTCACCTCTGGGGCCAACGTCCTGACTTTC.

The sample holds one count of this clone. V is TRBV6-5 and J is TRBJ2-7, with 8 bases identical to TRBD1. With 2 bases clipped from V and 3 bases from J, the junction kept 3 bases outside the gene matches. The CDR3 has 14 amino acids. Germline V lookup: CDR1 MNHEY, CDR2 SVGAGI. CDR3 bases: TGTGCCAGCAGTTACCGGACAGGGATCTACGAGCAGTACTTC. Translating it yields CASSYRTGIYEQYF.

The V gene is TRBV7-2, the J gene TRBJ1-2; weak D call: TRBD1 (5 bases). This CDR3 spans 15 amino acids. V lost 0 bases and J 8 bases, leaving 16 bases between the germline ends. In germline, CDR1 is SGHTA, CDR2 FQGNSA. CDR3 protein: CASSLAGGGMGGYTF. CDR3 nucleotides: TGTGCCAGCAGCTTAGCGGGCGGGGGAATGGGAGGCTACACCTTC.

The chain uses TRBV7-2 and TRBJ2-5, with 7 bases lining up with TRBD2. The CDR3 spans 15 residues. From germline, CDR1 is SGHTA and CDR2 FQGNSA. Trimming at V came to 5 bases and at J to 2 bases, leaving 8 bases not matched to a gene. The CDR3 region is CASSPLSGLQETQYF. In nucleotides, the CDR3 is TGTGCCAGCAGCCCCCTTAGCGGGCTGCAAGAGACCCAGTACTTC. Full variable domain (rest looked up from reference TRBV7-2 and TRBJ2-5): GAGVSQSPSNKVTEKGKDVELRCDPISGHTALYWYRQSLGQGLEFLIYFQGNSAPDKSGLPSDRFSAERTGGSVSTLTIQRTQQEDSAVYLCASSPLSGLQETQYFGPGTRLLVL.

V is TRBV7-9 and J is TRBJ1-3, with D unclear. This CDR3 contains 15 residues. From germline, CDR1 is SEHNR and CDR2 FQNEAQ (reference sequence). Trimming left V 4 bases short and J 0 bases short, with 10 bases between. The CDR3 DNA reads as TGTGCCAGCAGCTCCCCAGCGTACTCTGGAAACACCATATATTTT. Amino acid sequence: CASSSPAYSGNTIYF.